The rows below give T cell receptor beta chains drawn from one sample of a study of blood T cell repertoires in COVID-19. The table came from immunoSEQ multiplex PCR; TCRdb's copy has only in-frame clones and leaves some out. The table shows around 80,000 clones, with roughly four fifths occurring only once. Sequencing used peripheral blood. These receptors originate from a human donor in a cohort sampled during active COVID-19. Both conserved end residues are part of each CDR3. The D gene is left open where the match is weak. Not all rows give a size; the values are once, few, many and, for expanded clones, a class.

14,TRBD1,TRBJ1-2,NA,TRBV3-1/TRBV3-2,TGTGCCAGCAGTCTAGGACAGGGGGCAAATGGCTACACCTTC,CASSLGQGANGYTF
15,NA,TRBJ1-1,NA,TRBV19,TGTGCCAGTCTCCCTCTATTTCAGGGGAACACTGAAGCTTTCTTT,CASLPLFQGNTEAFF
12,NA,TRBJ2-7,NA,TRBV19,TGTGCCAGTAGTCGGGGCAGGGACAAGCAGTACTTC,CASSRGRDKQYF
15,NA,TRBJ1-5,NA,TRBV24-1,TGTGCCACCAGTGGCGCCAACGGGGGAGAGCAGCCCCAGCATTTT,CATSGANGGEQPQHF
16,TRBD1,TRBJ1-5,few,TRBV6-2/TRBV6-3,TGTGCCAGCAGTGGGCAGGGGGCAGTAAGGGGTCAGCCCCAGCATTTT,CASSGQGAVRGQPQHF
13,NA,TRBJ1-2,NA,TRBV18,TGTGCCAGCTCACCAGACAGTTCTTATGGCTACACCTTC,CASSPDSSYGYTF
17,NA,TRBJ2-4,NA,TRBV19,TGTGCCAGTACCCCATACGGAAGACACCTAGCCAAAAACATTCAGTACTTC,CASTPYGRHLAKNIQYF
13,NA,TRBJ2-3,NA,TRBV18,TGTGCCAGCTCACCACCGTCGGTTCGCACGCAGTATTTT,CASSPPSVRTQYF
13,TRBD1,TRBJ2-7,NA,TRBV30,TGTGCCGGACTCGGGACAGGCTCCTACGAGCAGTACTTC,CAGLGTGSYEQYF
11,NA,TRBJ2-7,NA,TRBV28,TGTGCCAGCAAGCGGGCCTACGAGCAGTACTTC,CASKRAYEQYF
14,TRBD1,TRBJ1-1,NA,TRBV9,TGTGCCAGCAGCGTAGGTACAGGGGAAACTGAAGCTTTCTTT,CASSVGTGETEAFF
12,NA,TRBJ2-5,NA,TRBV6-6,TGTGCCAGCAGACAGGGCGGGGAGACCCAGTACTTC,CASRQGGETQYF
13,NA,TRBJ1-2,NA,TRBV6-6,TGTGCCAGCAAGTACACAGGCAACTATGGCTACACCTTC,CASKYTGNYGYTF
14,TRBD1,TRBJ2-7,NA,TRBV5-4,TGTGCCAGCAGCTTGCTCGGGACAGCTAAAGAGCAGTACTTC,CASSLLGTAKEQYF
13,NA,TRBJ2-1,NA,TRBV19,TGTGCCAGTAGTCCTAGGGGCTACAATGAGCAGTTCTTC,CASSPRGYNEQFF
15,NA,TRBJ2-3,once,TRBV5-1,TGCGCCAGCAGCCCCAATGGGACACCCACAGATACGCAGTATTTT,CASSPNGTPTDTQYF
13,NA,TRBJ2-3,NA,TRBV5-1,TGCGCCAGCACCCAAAACGGAGAAGATACGCAGTATTTT,CASTQNGEDTQYF
14,TRBD1,TRBJ2-7,NA,TRBV29-1,TGCAGCGTGACCGTGTTAACAGGGGGATACGAGCAGTACTTC,CSVTVLTGGYEQYF